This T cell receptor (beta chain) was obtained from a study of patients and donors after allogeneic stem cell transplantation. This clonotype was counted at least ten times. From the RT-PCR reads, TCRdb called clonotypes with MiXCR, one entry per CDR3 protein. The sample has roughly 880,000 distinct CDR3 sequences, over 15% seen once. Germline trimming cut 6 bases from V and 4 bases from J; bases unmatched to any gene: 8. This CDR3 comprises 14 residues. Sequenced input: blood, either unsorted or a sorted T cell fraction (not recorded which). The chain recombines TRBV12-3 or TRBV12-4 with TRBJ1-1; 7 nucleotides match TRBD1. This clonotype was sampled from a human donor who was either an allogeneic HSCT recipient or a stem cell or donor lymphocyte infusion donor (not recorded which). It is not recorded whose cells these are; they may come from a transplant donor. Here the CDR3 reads CASSHGQVSTEAFF. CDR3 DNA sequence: TGTGCCAGCAGCCATGGACAGGTCTCCACTGAAGCTTTCTTT.